The 17 T cell receptor beta chains in this list originate from one sample, sequenced in a study of graft-versus-host responses after intestinal transplantation. Here immunoSEQ multiplex PCR was the method, and the copy in TCRdb shows in-frame clones only, minus some. The sample lists approximately 99,000 clones, 91% occurring once. Antigens for these TCRs are unknown. The material was unstimulated CD4+ T cells sorted from spleen or lymph node cells, obtained before transplant. The receptor source for this set is a human donor who was the organ donor for an intestinal transplant.

This clone was seen a single time. The V gene is TRBV6-1, the J gene TRBJ1-5; 8 nucleotides line up with TRBD1. V lost 4 bases to trimming and J lost 3 bases; unmatched junction nucleotides: 11. The CDR3 runs 17 residues. The germline V gene has CDR1 MNHNS and CDR2 SASEGT. The CDR3, as DNA: TGTGCCAGCAGTGCTCGGACAGGGAGAGGAGTCAATCAGCCCCAGCATTTT. This gives the protein CASSARTGRGVNQPQHF.

The chain has TRBV5-1 and TRBJ2-2; TRBD1 matches at 11 bases. Looked up from germline, CDR1 is SGHRS and CDR2 is YFSETQ. The CDR3 loop spans 15 amino acids. Losses at the gene ends were 4 bases for V and 4 bases for J; bases not matched to a gene: 3. CDR3 DNA sequence: TGCGCCAGCAGCCGGGACAGGGGGGCCACCGGGGAGCTGTTTTTT. This translates into CASSRDRGATGELFF.

The V call is TRBV4-1, the J call TRBJ2-3, with 10 bases aligning to TRBD2. The CDR3 is 18 residues long. V lost 4 bases and J lost 3; bases outside the gene matches: 13. Germline lookup yields CDR1 MGHRA and CDR2 YSYEKL. The CDR3 bases are TGCGCCAGCAGCCCCGTTCAAAATCTAGCGGGGGTAACAGATACGCAGTATTTT. This codes for CASSPVQNLAGVTDTQYF.

The chain carries TRBV4-2 and TRBJ2-7, with 8 positions matching TRBD1. CDR1 and CDR2 from the germline V gene are LGHNA and YNFKEQ. J was trimmed by 6 bases and V by 5 bases; bases with no gene match: 12. This CDR3 is 15 amino acids long. CDR3 DNA sequence: TGTGCCAGCAGCAACGACAGGGGAGGATTGGGCGAGCAGTACTTC. Protein sequence: CASSNDRGGLGEQYF.

With respect to this clone: The sample holds other DNA sequences that translate to the same CDR3. The chain uses TRBV9 and TRBJ1-3; D unclear. CDR3 length: 14 residues. The V end lost 2 bases, the J end lost 0 bases, and 6 bases lay between the germline ends. Germline V gene data show CDR1 as SGDLS and CDR2 as YYNGEE. CDR3 loop: CASSVGSSGNTIYF. CDR3 in DNA: TGTGCCAGCAGCGTGGGGAGCTCTGGAAACACCATATATTTT.

This chain's CDR3 is CASSIVRTGGHGYTF. CDR3 in DNA: TGTGCCAGTAGTATAGTCCGGACAGGGGGCCATGGCTACACCTTC. The chain has TRBV19 and TRBJ1-2; 11 bases match TRBD1. Germline CDR1 and CDR2: LNHDA and SQIVND (reference sequence). This CDR3 is 15 amino acids long. After removal of 1 base from V and 6 bases from J, the junction contained 4 bases not matched to a gene. Full variable domain (rest looked up from reference TRBV19 and TRBJ1-2): DGGITQSPKYLFRKEGQNVTLSCEQNLNHDAMYWYRQDPGQGLRLIYYSQIVNDFQKGDIAEGYSVSREKKESFPLTVTSAQKNPTAFYLCASSIVRTGGHGYTFGSGTRLTVV.

V gene TRBV19 combines with J gene TRBJ2-3; D is ambiguous. Germline assignment: CDR1 LNHDA and CDR2 SQIVND (reference sequence). Trimming removed 2 bases from V and 6 bases from J, with 12 bases in between. This CDR3 region has 14 residues. The CDR3 sequence is CASSISRGWDTQYF. The CDR3 region has the DNA TGTGCCAGTAGTATATCCCGCGGTTGGGATACGCAGTATTTT.

V and J are TRBV5-4 and TRBJ2-7; tentatively, D is TRBD1 (6 bases). The ends were cut back, 4 bases at V and 6 bases at J, with 11 bases in the middle. The germline V gene encodes CDR1 SGHNT and CDR2 YYREEE (reference sequence). This CDR3 is 12 amino acids long. The CDR3 loop reads CASSATGGEQYF. The CDR3 region has the DNA TGTGCCAGCAGCGCGACAGGTGGCGAGCAGTACTTC.

The CDR3 bases are TGTGCCAGTAGTAGGACAGGGTCACCCCTCCACTTT. As protein: CASSRTGSPLHF. The rearrangement uses TRBV19 and TRBJ1-6, with TRBD1 identical over 8 bases. The CDR3 is 12 amino acids. Per germline, CDR1 LNHDA and CDR2 SQIVND (reference sequence). Unmatched junction bases numbered 0, after V lost 4 bases and J lost 10 bases. Full variable domain (rest looked up from reference TRBV19 and TRBJ1-6): DGGITQSPKYLFRKEGQNVTLSCEQNLNHDAMYWYRQDPGQGLRLIYYSQIVNDFQKGDIAEGYSVSREKKESFPLTVTSAQKNPTAFYLCASSRTGSPLHFGNGTRLTVT.

The J gene is TRBJ1-1, the V gene TRBV5-1, with D tentatively TRBD1 (6 bases). Germline loops: CDR1 SGHRS, CDR2 YFSETQ. Trimming took off 0 bases at V and 1 base at J, with 13 bases between the two ends. This CDR3 has 16 residues. The CDR3 region is CASSLGGGAGNTEAFF. The CDR3 nucleotides are TGCGCCAGCAGCTTGGGGGGGGGCGCGGGGAACACTGAAGCTTTCTTT.

This rearrangement joins TRBV13 to TRBJ2-2, with 9 bases aligning to TRBD2. Germline CDR1 and CDR2: PRHDT and FYEKMQ (reference sequence). The CDR3 runs 18 residues. Trimming removed 1 base from V and 4 bases from J; junction bases left unmatched: 10. CDR3 sequence: CASSLVGCGGVLTGELFF. The CDR3 DNA reads TGTGCCAGCAGCTTAGTAGGTTGCGGGGGGGTACTCACCGGGGAGCTGTTTTTT. Drawing the rest from reference TRBV13 and TRBJ2-2, the complete variable domain is AAGVIQSPRHLIKEKRETATLKCYPIPRHDTVYWYQQGPGQDPQFLISFYEKMQSDKGSIPDRFSAQQFSDYHSELNMSSLELGDSALYFCASSLVGCGGVLTGELFFGEGSRLTVL.

CDR3: CASTAGSTSGRDTQYF. The CDR3 nucleotides are TGTGCCAGCACCGCGGGTTCGACTAGCGGCAGGGATACGCAGTATTTT. The rearrangement links TRBV7-8 to TRBJ2-3; TRBD2 matches at 9 bases. Germline CDR1 is SGHVS and CDR2 is FQNEAQ. CDR3 length equals 16 residues. V trimming: 7 bases; J trimming: 6 bases; junction bases outside the gene matches: 14.

Notes on this clone: One junction end disagrees with the germline gene, perhaps due to a read error. The gene calls are TRBV7-2 and TRBJ2-2; no definite D call. The CDR3 runs to 14 residues. Germline V lookup: CDR1 SGHTA, CDR2 FQGNSA. The CDR3 protein is CANSELPNTGELFF. For the CDR3, the DNA is TGTGCCAACAGCGAGTTACCGAACACCGGGGAGCTGTTTTTT.

This chain links TRBV12-5 with TRBJ1-1; D gene unclear. The V gene lost 3 bases and the J gene lost 2 bases, with 10 bases spanning the gap. From germline, CDR1 is LGHNT and CDR2 FRNRAP. The CDR3 is made up of 14 amino acids. The CDR3 here is CASGLPPVNTEAFF. The CDR3 DNA follows: TGTGCTAGTGGTTTACCCCCGGTTAACACTGAAGCTTTCTTT.

In its sample, this clone was seen a few times. The gene calls are TRBV2 and TRBJ1-5, with TRBD1 matching over 7 bases. CDR3 size: 14 residues. The junction had 3 bases not matched to a gene; V was cut back by 2 bases and J by 5 bases. The germline CDR1 and CDR2 sequences are SNHLY and FYNNEI. The CDR3 bases are TGTGCCAGCAGTGAAAGGGACAGAGATCAGCCCCAGCATTTT. Protein product: CASSERDRDQPQHF.

The chain carries TRBV4-2 and TRBJ2-2, with TRBD1 matching over 7 bases. This CDR3 has 15 amino acids. Germline V gene sequence: CDR1 LGHNA, CDR2 YNFKEQ. V was clipped by 2 bases and J by 3 bases; unmatched bases: 3. This chain's CDR3 is CASSQPGQYTGELFF. The CDR3 DNA follows: TGTGCCAGCAGCCAACCGGGACAGTACACCGGGGAGCTGTTTTTT.

This rearrangement joins TRBV18 to TRBJ2-5; tentative D call: TRBD1 (5 bases). Germline assignment: CDR1 KGHSH and CDR2 LQKENI. CDR3 length: 15 residues. V was clipped by 3 bases and J by 1 base, with 12 bases between them. CDR3 in amino acids: CASSPRPTAQETQYF. For the CDR3, the DNA is TGTGCCAGCTCACCCCGCCCGACAGCCCAAGAGACCCAGTACTTC.